What follows are 28 T cell receptor beta chains derived from one specimen sequenced in a study of T cell changes during pregnancy in multiple sclerosis. The data were produced by immunoSEQ multiplex PCR, yet TCRdb's version contains in-frame clones alone and is incomplete. The table has tens of thousands of clones, roughly 93% seen once. Sequences were derived from peripheral blood, sampled in the second trimester of pregnancy. The receptors were gathered from a female donor with multiple sclerosis, enrolled in a pregnancy study.

This chain links TRBV5-4 with TRBJ2-2; D is ambiguous. Germline V gives CDR1 SGHNT, CDR2 YYREEE (reference sequence). The V gene lost 7 bases and the J gene lost 0 bases, with 10 bases spanning the gap. The CDR3 length is 14 residues. CDR3 DNA: TGTGCCAGCTTTGGCGGATCGAACACCGGGGAGCTGTTTTTT. Residues: CASFGGSNTGELFF.

CDR3 region: CARSPGQGKREQYF. The CDR3 DNA reads TGTGCCAGAAGCCCGGGACAGGGGAAACGCGAGCAGTACTTC. The chain has TRBV5-3 and TRBJ2-7; 10 bases fit TRBD1. TRBV5-3 is given ORF status, its function remaining uncertain. This CDR3 spans 14 amino acids. V shed 4 bases, J shed 6 bases, and the junction held 7 bases outside the gene matches.

This clone was counted a single time. This sequence joins TRBV5-1 and TRBJ2-3; TRBD2 matches 11 bases. This CDR3 spans 16 amino acids. Germline-derived CDR1 and CDR2 are SGHRS and YFSETQ. Germline trimming cut 4 bases from V and 3 bases from J; bases unmatched to any gene: 7. The CDR3 is CASSGPGLAVTDTQYF. CDR3 DNA: TGCGCCAGCAGCGGTCCGGGACTAGCGGTTACAGATACGCAGTATTTT. The full variable domain, its missing parts supplied by reference TRBV5-1 and TRBJ2-3, is KAGVTQTPRYLIKTRGQQVTLSCSPISGHRSVSWYQQTPGQGLQFLFEYFSETQRNKGNFPGRFSGRQFSNSRSEMNVSTLELGDSALYLCASSGPGLAVTDTQYFGPGTRLTVL.

The gene calls are TRBV5-4 and TRBJ2-1; 8 bases line up with TRBD2. Germline V gives CDR1 SGHNT, CDR2 YYREEE (reference sequence). J gave up 3 bases and V 0 bases, and 8 bases lay outside the gene matches. This CDR3 contains 17 residues. The CDR3 DNA follows: TGTGCCAGCAGCTTGGGCATTTCGAGCGGGAGCTACAATGAGCAGTTCTTC. Amino acid sequence: CASSLGISSGSYNEQFF.

The chain has TRBV29-1 and TRBJ1-2; D perhaps matches TRBD1 (5 bases). In germline, CDR1 is SQVTM, CDR2 ANQGSEA. This CDR3 has 12 amino acids. V lost 4 bases to trimming and J lost 8 bases, with 14 bases between them. This CDR3 is CSVGPGERGYTF. DNA for the CDR3: TGCAGCGTTGGACCGGGGGAGAGGGGCTACACCTTC.

The rearrangement links TRBV10-3 to TRBJ2-7, with TRBD2 matching over 11 bases. The trim removed 3 bases at V and 4 bases at J, leaving 5 bases unmatched. Germline V gene lookup returns CDR1 ENHRY and CDR2 SYGVKD. The length of the CDR3 is 15 residues. The CDR3 coding sequence is TGTGCCATCAGTGACTGGCCTAGCGGGAGGTACGAGCAGTACTTC. It specifies CAISDWPSGRYEQYF.

The rearrangement links TRBV9 to TRBJ1-2, with no clear D. This CDR3 is 14 amino acids long. The V and J ends lost 0 bases and 5 bases respectively, with 11 bases between them. Germline V lookup: CDR1 SGDLS, CDR2 YYNGEE. The CDR3, as DNA: TGTGCCAGCAGCGTAGACGCGGGGTCGTATGGCTACACCTTC. Its protein product is CASSVDAGSYGYTF.

The genes are TRBV27 and TRBJ2-7; D is possibly TRBD1 (5 bases). Germline V gene data show CDR1 as MNHEY and CDR2 as SMNVEV (reference sequence). This CDR3 contains 13 residues. Trimming stripped 1 base from V and 5 bases from J, with 9 bases between. In DNA, the CDR3 is TGTGCCAGCAGTTTATGGGCAGGGAACGAGCAGTACTTC. Translated, it gives CASSLWAGNEQYF.

This clone was found once. The rearrangement joins TRBV7-2 to TRBJ2-5, with D hard to call. The CDR3 spans 16 residues. Germline V CDR1 and CDR2: SGHTA, FQGNSA. V lost 2 bases and J lost 2, with 15 bases in between. The CDR3 here is CASSLRSGSTQETQYF. The CDR3 DNA follows: TGTGCCAGCAGCTTAAGGTCAGGATCCACACAAGAGACCCAGTACTTC.

This chain links TRBV27 with TRBJ1-1; the match to TRBD1 covers 7 bases. This CDR3 is 13 amino acids long. The germline gives CDR1 MNHEY, CDR2 SMNVEV (reference sequence). V dropped 8 bases and J dropped 0; count of bases not matched to a gene: 3. In nucleotides, the CDR3 is TGTGCCAGCGGAACAGGGGTGAACACTGAAGCTTTCTTT. It encodes CASGTGVNTEAFF.

The V gene is TRBV27, the J gene TRBJ1-1; D call uncertain. Between the trimmed V and J ends, which lost 3 bases and 1 base, there was a span of 6 bases. Germline V gene sequence: CDR1 MNHEY, CDR2 SMNVEV (reference sequence). The CDR3 totals 13 residues. This chain's CDR3 is CASSFQRNTEAFF. The DNA for the CDR3 is TGTGCCAGCAGTTTCCAGCGGAACACTGAAGCTTTCTTT.

The gene calls are TRBV7-2 and TRBJ2-5, with D tentatively TRBD2 (5 bases). The CDR3 is 11 residues long. Deletions cut 5 bases from V and 5 bases from J, with 6 bases between. Germline V lookup: CDR1 SGHTA, CDR2 FQGNSA. CDR3 region: CASSPGETQYF. The CDR3, as DNA: TGTGCCAGCAGCCCGGGGGAGACCCAGTACTTC. The full variable domain, rest sourced from reference TRBV7-2 and TRBJ2-5, is GAGVSQSPSNKVTEKGKDVELRCDPISGHTALYWYRQSLGQGLEFLIYFQGNSAPDKSGLPSDRFSAERTGGSVSTLTIQRTQQEDSAVYLCASSPGETQYFGPGTRLLVL.

The chain employs TRBV6-5 and TRBJ2-5; 8 bases are a match to TRBD2. CDR1 is MNHEY, CDR2 SVGAGI, per germline. CDR3 length equals 15 residues. The ends lost 4 bases at V and 0 bases at J; junction bases unmatched: 4. CDR3 in amino acids: CASSLLAENQETQYF. CDR3 nucleotides: TGTGCCAGCAGTTTACTAGCGGAGAACCAAGAGACCCAGTACTTC.

A few counts support this clone. The chain links TRBV28 to TRBJ1-3; TRBD1 matches 7 bases. There are 15 residues in the CDR3. Germline CDR1 MDHEN, CDR2 SYDVKM. After removal of 3 bases from V and 5 bases from J, the junction contained 7 bases not matched to a gene. The CDR3 bases are TGTGCCAGCAGTTTCTTCGAGACAGGGCGAAACACCATATATTTT. Amino acid sequence: CASSFFETGRNTIYF.

The J gene is TRBJ2-1, the V gene TRBV9, with 9 bases aligning to TRBD2. After removal of 0 bases from V and 4 bases from J, the junction contained 5 bases not matched to a gene. From germline, CDR1 is SGDLS and CDR2 YYNGEE. The CDR3 sequence is 16 residues long. In nucleotides, the CDR3 is TGTGCCAGCAGCGTAGAGACTAGCGGATATTACAATGAGCAGTTCTTC. This encodes CASSVETSGYYNEQFF.

The V gene is TRBV19, the J gene TRBJ2-1; the match to TRBD2 covers 11 bases. This CDR3 spans 18 amino acids. J lost 0 bases, V lost 10 bases, and 14 bases had no gene match. Germline CDR1 and CDR2: LNHDA and SQIVND (reference sequence). Written as DNA, the CDR3 is TGTGCCACCAAGAGAGGAGGTAGCGGGAGGGCCTCCTACAATGAGCAGTTCTTC. It is translated as CATKRGGSGRASYNEQFF.

The chain has TRBV7-9 and TRBJ2-7; the D gene is possibly TRBD1 (5 bases). Germline lookup yields CDR1 SEHNR and CDR2 FQNEAQ (reference sequence). V was cut by 8 bases and J by 2 bases, with 13 bases left in between. The CDR3 is 13 amino acids. The CDR3, as DNA: TGTGCCAGCCGTGAGATAGGGGCCTACGAGCAGTACTTC. As protein: CASREIGAYEQYF.

The V and J genes are TRBV7-6 and TRBJ2-3; 8 bases align to TRBD2. Looked up from germline, CDR1 is SGHVS and CDR2 is FNYEAQ. V lost 1 base and J lost 2; bases outside the gene matches: 2. This CDR3 comprises 15 residues. The CDR3 here is CASSLELAVTDTQYF. In DNA, the CDR3 is TGTGCCAGCAGCTTAGAACTAGCGGTCACAGATACGCAGTATTTT.

This clone was counted a single time. J is TRBJ2-1 and V is TRBV6-5; TRBD2 matches 12 bases. The CDR3 spans 15 residues. J gave up 10 bases and V 6 bases, and 10 bases lay outside the gene matches. Germline lookup yields CDR1 MNHEY and CDR2 SVGAGI. Here the CDR3 DNA reads TGTGCCAGCAGATTTCTAGCGGGAGGGCGGGGAGAGCAGTTCTTC. Translation gives CASRFLAGGRGEQFF.

The chain joins TRBV6-1 to TRBJ2-7; possible D gene TRBD2, 5 bases. Germline V gene sequence: CDR1 MNHNS, CDR2 SASEGT. The CDR3 has 15 residues. Trimming took off 1 base at V and 2 bases at J, with 12 bases between the two ends. The CDR3: CASSEGAGTPYEQYF. In nucleotides, the CDR3 is TGTGCCAGCAGTGAAGGGGCGGGTACCCCCTACGAGCAGTACTTC.

The chain couples TRBV15 to TRBJ1-5; 8 nucleotides line up with TRBD1. Trimming at V came to 2 bases and at J to 1 base, leaving 1 base not matched to a gene. The CDR3 totals 15 residues. CDR1 is LNHNV, CDR2 YYDKDF, per germline (reference sequence). The CDR3 sequence: CATSRQGASNQPQHF. CDR3 sequence (DNA): TGTGCCACCAGCAGACAGGGGGCAAGCAATCAGCCCCAGCATTTT.

The chain recombines TRBV4-1 with TRBJ2-2; the D is unclear. The CDR3 is 19 amino acids. Germline loops: CDR1 MGHRA, CDR2 YSYEKL. V shed 3 bases and J shed 5 bases, with 25 bases lying between them. CDR3 nucleotides: TGCGCCAGCAGCCACCCACTGCCCTTTACCCCCCGCGAGACCGGGGAGCTGTTTTTT. Protein product: CASSHPLPFTPRETGELFF.

The rearrangement joins TRBV4-3 to TRBJ1-5; D remains ambiguous. Trimming stripped 0 bases from V and 3 bases from J, with 9 bases between. The CDR3 sequence is 15 residues long. The germline V gene encodes CDR1 LGHNA and CDR2 YSLEER. The CDR3 loop is CASSQDLSLNQPQHF. As DNA, the CDR3 is TGCGCCAGCAGCCAAGATCTGTCCCTCAATCAGCCCCAGCATTTT.

The J gene is TRBJ2-2, the V gene TRBV4-3; possible D gene TRBD1, 6 bases. Germline V gives CDR1 LGHNA, CDR2 YSLEER. The CDR3 is made up of 16 amino acids. V dropped 6 bases and J dropped 0 bases, with 14 bases sitting between them. The CDR3 nucleotides read TGCGCCAGCAGTCATGTGAGGACAGCGAACACCGGGGAGCTGTTTTTT. Amino acids: CASSHVRTANTGELFF.

The chain joins TRBV28 to TRBJ1-1, with a weak D call TRBD1 (6 bases). CDR3 length: 13 amino acids. Germline V lookup: CDR1 MDHEN, CDR2 SYDVKM. The V end lost 4 bases, the J end lost 6 bases, and 12 bases lay between the germline ends. The CDR3 DNA sequence: TGTGCCAGCAGTTCCACACAGGGTCCTGAAGCTTTCTTT. Protein product: CASSSTQGPEAFF.

J is TRBJ1-1 and V is TRBV19; tentatively, D is TRBD1 (6 bases). Per germline, CDR1 LNHDA and CDR2 SQIVND (reference sequence). V gave up 5 bases and J gave up 5 bases, with 12 bases separating them. The CDR3 has 13 amino acids. DNA for the CDR3: TGTGCCAGTAGTGTGGCGCAGGGGACTGAAGCTTTCTTT. Residues: CASSVAQGTEAFF.

This rearrangement joins TRBV6-5 to TRBJ1-6; D call uncertain. Germline V lookup: CDR1 MNHEY, CDR2 SVGAGI. The CDR3 contains 13 residues. The V and J ends lost 7 bases and 6 bases respectively, with 10 bases between them. As DNA, the CDR3 is TGTGCCAGCAATGTGGGCCCTAATTCACCCCTCCACTTT. Encoded protein: CASNVGPNSPLHF.

The V gene is TRBV28, the J gene TRBJ1-1; D is undetermined. CDR1 is MDHEN, CDR2 SYDVKM, per germline. CDR3 length: 14 residues. The V and J ends lost 2 bases and 0 bases respectively, with 7 bases between them. CDR3: CASSLGVMNTEAFF. CDR3 sequence (DNA): TGTGCCAGCAGTTTAGGAGTCATGAACACTGAAGCTTTCTTT. Variable domain in full (rest from reference TRBV28 and TRBJ1-1): DVKVTQSSRYLVKRTGEKVFLECVQDMDHENMFWYRQDPGLGLRLIYFSYDVKMKEKGDIPEGYSVSREKKERFSLILESASTNQTSMYLCASSLGVMNTEAFFGQGTRLTVV.